This record looks at one TCR beta chain sequence and its context. Its antigen remains unknown. This CDR3 contains 17 residues. Trimming cost V 5 bases and J 1 base, with 17 bases left between them. Per the germline V gene, CDR1 is LNHDA and CDR2 is SQIVND (reference sequence). The sample belongs to a study of OX40 agonist ivuxolimab in advanced cancers. Study-wide background: The mean age was about 61 years, ranging from 23 to 79, with about 87% of participants male. General study points: Normalized T-cell clonal expansion was also low in some nonresponders.

Profiling relied on immunoSEQ multiplex PCR, and the TCRdb table lists in-frame clones only, not all of them. The sample consists of about 86,000 clones, about 90% of them appearing once. The sample here was CD4+ or CD8+ T cells sorted from blood, taken in a trial of the OX40 agonist ivuxolimab. This sequence was found in an adult with an advanced solid tumor such as melanoma, head and neck, liver or kidney cancer. The chain uses TRBV19 and TRBJ2-2; D ambiguous. The CDR3 region is CASSPPIGWGNTGELFF. CDR3 nucleotides: TGTGCCAGTAGTCCGCCTATTGGGTGGGGGAACACCGGGGAGCTGTTTTTT.